This T cell receptor beta chain was identified in a study of regulatory and conventional T cells in RAG deficiency. Per the germline V gene, CDR1 is MGHRA and CDR2 is YSYEKL. This CDR3 comprises 18 residues. V dropped 0 bases and J dropped 0; count of bases not matched to a gene: 4. Points on this clone: Its antigen is as yet unknown.

Blood CD4+ CD25-high CD127-low regulatory T cells supplied the genomic DNA template. Method: immunoSEQ multiplex PCR; TCRdb's copy keeps in-frame clones and lacks some. The data hold roughly 20,000 clones, with 87% observed a single time. Overall study results and limits: Treg unique TCR beta sequences were about 100-fold fewer in Omenn syndrome and CID/AS patients than controls.

Another study also made use of these data, one on regulatory T cells. That source reports: The PCR used 52 TRBV and 13 TRBJ primers.

This chain uses TRBV4-1 with TRBJ1-6; 8 positions match TRBD1. This receptor was taken from a human donor in good health. The sequencing input was Tregs sorted from blood. The CDR3 region has the DNA TGCGCCAGCAGCCAAGATAGGACAGGGAGCTCCTATAATTCACCCCTCCACTTT. This gives the protein CASSQDRTGSSYNSPLHF.